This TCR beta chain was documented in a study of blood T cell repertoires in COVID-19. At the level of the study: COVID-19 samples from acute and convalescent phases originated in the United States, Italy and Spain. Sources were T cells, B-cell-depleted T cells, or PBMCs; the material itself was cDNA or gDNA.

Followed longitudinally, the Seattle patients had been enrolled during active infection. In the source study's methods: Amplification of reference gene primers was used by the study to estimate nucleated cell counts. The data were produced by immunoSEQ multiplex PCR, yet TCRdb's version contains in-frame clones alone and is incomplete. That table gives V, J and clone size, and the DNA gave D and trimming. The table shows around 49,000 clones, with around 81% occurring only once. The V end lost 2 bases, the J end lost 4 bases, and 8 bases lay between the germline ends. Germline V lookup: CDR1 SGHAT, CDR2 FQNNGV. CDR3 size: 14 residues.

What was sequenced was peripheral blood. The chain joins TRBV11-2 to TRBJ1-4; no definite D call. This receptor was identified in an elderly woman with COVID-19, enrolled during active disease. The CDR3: CASSLFQINEKLFF. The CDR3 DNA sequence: TGTGCCAGCAGCTTATTTCAGATTAATGAAAAACTGTTTTTT.